One TCR beta chain is described in this entry. Assay: immunoSEQ multiplex PCR; the TCRdb copy retains only in-frame clones and omits some. This sample has around 100,000 clones, with approximately 81% found just once. J gave up 0 bases and V 0 bases, and 13 bases lay outside the gene matches. CDR1 and CDR2 (germline): LGHDT, YNNKEL (reference sequence). The CDR3 consists of 21 residues. This sample stems from a study of blood T cell repertoires in COVID-19. Across the study: Material from acute and convalescent COVID-19 was sourced from the United States, Italy and Spain.

The sequence derives from a human donor in a cohort sampled during active COVID-19. Specimen: peripheral blood. The V and J genes are TRBV3-1 (or the pseudogene TRBV3-2) and TRBJ2-1; 11 bases line up with TRBD2. The CDR3 spells CASSQDGSGGAFVGSYNEQFF. CDR3 sequence (DNA): TGTGCCAGCAGCCAAGACGGTAGCGGGGGGGCCTTCGTAGGCTCCTACAATGAGCAGTTCTTC.